A single sample gave rise to the 18 T cell receptor beta chains below, sequenced in a study of shared clonotypes between healthy human individuals. The assay was immunoSEQ multiplex PCR, and TCRdb's table has in-frame clones only and misses some. The sample lists approximately 110,000 clones; roughly 66% were seen once. The sample was memory CD8+ T cells sorted from blood. Sample subset: CD45RO+ cells pooled with CCR7-negative TemRA cells. The receptors come from a woman aged 25 to 39 in good health.

The chain joins TRBV29-1 to TRBJ2-2, with 9 bases matching TRBD2. Trimming took 5 bases from V and 2 from J; bases not matched to a gene: 3. The CDR3 is made up of 14 amino acids. Germline CDR1 is SQVTM and CDR2 is ANQGSEA. The CDR3 protein is CSVTGTSNTGELFF. DNA for the CDR3: TGCAGCGTTACCGGGACTAGCAACACCGGGGAGCTGTTTTTT.

This clone was seen only once. This chain uses TRBV19 with TRBJ1-5, with D unclear. Germline V CDR1 and CDR2: LNHDA, SQIVND (reference sequence). The CDR3 is 14 amino acids. V was clipped by 8 bases and J by 1 base, with 12 bases between them. The CDR3 DNA reads TGTGCCAGTCTGCTGCGAGGCAGCAATCAGCCCCAGCATTTT. Its translation is CASLLRGSNQPQHF.

The chain employs TRBV2 and TRBJ2-7; D unresolved. Germline CDR1 SNHLY, CDR2 FYNNEI. The CDR3 is 15 residues long. V was clipped by 2 bases and J by 1 base, with 12 bases between them. CDR3 loop: CASSERPAFSYEQYF. CDR3 nucleotides: TGTGCCAGCAGTGAACGACCGGCTTTTTCCTACGAGCAGTACTTC. Complete variable domain (other parts from reference TRBV2 and TRBJ2-7): EPEVTQTPSHQVTQMGQEVILRCVPISNHLYFYWYRQILGQKVEFLVSFYNNEISEKSEIFDDQFSVERPDGSNFTLKIRSTKLEDSAMYFCASSERPAFSYEQYFGPGTRLTVT.

The V call is TRBV2, the J call TRBJ1-5; possibly TRBD1 for D (6 bases). CDR1 SNHLY and CDR2 FYNNEI come from the germline V gene. Trimming left V 3 bases short and J 7 bases short, with 13 bases between. CDR3 size: 14 residues. In DNA form, the CDR3 reads TGTGCCAGCAGTGAGTGGACAGCCACCCAGCCCCAGCATTTT. Its protein product is CASSEWTATQPQHF.

The chain couples TRBV19 to TRBJ1-2; no firm D call. The germline gives CDR1 LNHDA, CDR2 SQIVND (reference sequence). Trimming removed 5 bases from V and 4 bases from J, with 14 bases in between. There are 14 residues in the CDR3. The CDR3 region has the DNA TGTGCCAGTAGTCTCGGGTCTCAGCTCTATGGCTACACCTTC. This sequence encodes CASSLGSQLYGYTF.

The rearrangement joins TRBV6-6 to TRBJ2-7, with 7 bases matching TRBD1. The junction had 1 base not matched to a gene; V was cut back by 5 bases and J by 0 bases. The CDR3 length is 13 residues. Germline lookup yields CDR1 MNHNY and CDR2 SVGAGI (reference sequence). The CDR3, as DNA: TGTGCCAGCAGTGGGGACAGCTCCTACGAGCAGTACTTC. Protein: CASSGDSSYEQYF.

In its sample, this clone was seen many times. The V gene is TRBV6-4, the J gene TRBJ2-1; 12 bases agree with TRBD2. This CDR3 spans 15 amino acids. The V segment lost 6 bases and the J segment 4 bases; nucleotides outside the gene matches: 4. The germline gives CDR1 MRHNA, CDR2 SNTAGT. The CDR3 region is CASSATSGSYNEQFF. CDR3 DNA: TGTGCCAGCAGCGCGACTAGCGGGAGTTACAATGAGCAGTTCTTC.

The gene calls are TRBV5-6 and TRBJ1-4; D remains ambiguous. The CDR3 sequence is 16 residues long. V shed 0 bases and J shed 9 bases, with 18 bases lying between them. Germline V gene sequence: CDR1 SGHDT, CDR2 YYEEEE. CDR3 sequence (DNA): TGTGCCAGCAGCTTGGCCGGGCGGTCGAAAATTCAAAAACTGTTTTTT. Encoded protein: CASSLAGRSKIQKLFF. The full variable domain, in which reference TRBV5-6 and TRBJ1-4 provide the parts outside the CDR3, is DAGVTQSPTHLIKTRGQQVTLRCSPKSGHDTVSWYQQALGQGPQFIFQYYEEEERQRGNFPDRFSGHQFPNYSSELNVNALLLGDSALYLCASSLAGRSKIQKLFFGSGTQLSVL.

The V and J genes are TRBV4-2 and TRBJ2-3; 13 positions match TRBD2. V gave up 6 bases and J gave up 0 bases; unmatched junction bases: 9. Germline V gene lookup returns CDR1 LGHNA and CDR2 YNFKEQ. The CDR3 spans 18 residues. The CDR3 sequence is CASSRWTSGSSSTDTQYF. DNA of the CDR3: TGTGCCAGCAGTCGATGGACTAGCGGGAGTTCTAGCACAGATACGCAGTATTTT.

The V gene is TRBV2, the J gene TRBJ2-7; D uncertain. Germline lookup yields CDR1 SNHLY and CDR2 FYNNEI. The ends were cut back, 3 bases at V and 1 base at J, with 13 bases in the middle. CDR3 length: 15 amino acids. CDR3 DNA: TGTGCCAGCAGTGAGAAGAGCAGGCAGTCCTACGAGCAGTACTTC. Translation: CASSEKSRQSYEQYF.

This chain uses TRBV28 with TRBJ1-1, with D unresolved. CDR1 MDHEN and CDR2 SYDVKM come from the germline V gene. Trimming pared 1 base from V and 10 bases from J, leaving 10 bases between. This CDR3 has 12 residues. The CDR3 reads CASSLFPRGAFF. The CDR3 DNA reads TGTGCCAGCAGTTTATTTCCTCGGGGAGCTTTCTTT.

This chain joins TRBV28 and TRBJ1-5, with TRBD1 matching over 7 bases. V dropped 5 bases and J dropped 5; count of bases not matched to a gene: 6. This CDR3 comprises 14 residues. Germline assignment: CDR1 MDHEN and CDR2 SYDVKM. The CDR3 sequence is CASSVRDSHQPQHF. DNA for the CDR3: TGTGCCAGCAGTGTAAGGGACAGCCATCAGCCCCAGCATTTT.

This chain connects TRBV7-2 to TRBJ1-1, with 7 nucleotides matching TRBD1. The germline V gene encodes CDR1 SGHTA and CDR2 FQGNSA. The CDR3 covers 14 residues. Unmatched junction bases numbered 7, after V lost 3 bases and J lost 6 bases. CDR3 sequence (DNA): TGTGCCAGCAGCTTTCAGGGGGGAAGTTCTGAAGCTTTCTTT. Protein product: CASSFQGGSSEAFF.

This chain links TRBV20-1 with TRBJ2-7, with D possibly being TRBD1 (5 bases). Germline CDR1 DFQATT, CDR2 SNEGSKA (reference sequence). The V gene lost 2 bases and the J gene lost 4 bases, with 6 bases spanning the gap. The CDR3 spans 11 residues. CDR3 protein: CSARRQYEQYF. DNA of the CDR3: TGCAGTGCTAGAAGACAGTACGAGCAGTACTTC.

This chain connects TRBV6-4 to TRBJ2-1; 8 bases are a match to TRBD2. J was trimmed by 8 bases and V by 6 bases; bases with no gene match: 12. This CDR3 has 15 residues. CDR1 MRHNA and CDR2 SNTAGT come from the germline V gene. CDR3 nucleotides: TGTGCCAGCAGACAACTAGCGGACGGCGGCGATGAGCAGTTCTTC. The encoded protein is CASRQLADGGDEQFF.

The chain joins TRBV5-5 to TRBJ2-7, with a possible D match to TRBD2 (5 bases). Between the trimmed V and J ends, which lost 3 bases and 2 bases, there was a span of 12 bases. The CDR3 extends over 14 amino acids. Germline values: CDR1 SGHKS, CDR2 YYEKEE (reference sequence). Written as DNA, the CDR3 is TGTGCCAGCAGCTCAGACAATAGCGCCTACGAGCAGTACTTC. This codes for CASSSDNSAYEQYF.

The J gene is TRBJ2-5, the V gene TRBV29-1; 13 positions match TRBD2. Germline values: CDR1 SQVTM, CDR2 ANQGSEA. V was clipped by 6 bases and J by 11 bases; unmatched bases: 15. The CDR3 consists of 15 residues. CDR3 DNA sequence: TGCAGCGTCACGGATTTTGGACTAGCGGGAGATGAGCAGTACTTC. It codes for CSVTDFGLAGDEQYF.

The rearrangement links TRBV27 to TRBJ2-3; maybe TRBD2 (6 bases). The CDR3 runs 17 residues. The germline CDR1 and CDR2 sequences are MNHEY and SMNVEV (reference sequence). Deletions cut 5 bases from V and 6 bases from J, with 24 bases between. The CDR3 here is CASSAGAGATMGDTQYF. The DNA for the CDR3 is TGTGCCAGCAGTGCAGGAGCGGGCGCCACAATGGGGGATACGCAGTATTTT.